This T cell receptor beta chain was identified in a study of cytomegalovirus exposure and HLA in healthy donors. The PCR had 60 Vbeta and 13 Jbeta primers. In the study's own analysis: A later analysis tallied some 80 million unique TCR beta chains, around 10 million of them shared. Profiled with immunoSEQ multiplex PCR; TCRdb holds only in-frame clones, not every one. V, J and clone size reflect that table, while D and trimming were determined from the DNA. The repertoire consists of more than 130,000 clones, with about 80% occurring once and the leading ten covering 3.5% to 5%. In the case of this clone: Its antigen remains unidentified.

Notes on the study in general: An ancestry cluster, one associated with Asian ancestry, reportedly showed fewer N-insertions than the approximately 650-donor mean in a later analysis.

This clonotype was sampled from a man aged 35-49 years in good health and CMV-seropositive. The material sequenced was PBMCs.

Here the CDR3 reads CASSDFRQSNQPQHF. The CDR3 DNA follows: TGTGCCAGTAGTGACTTTAGGCAGAGCAATCAGCCCCAGCATTTT. The rearrangement uses TRBV19 and TRBJ1-5; D remains ambiguous. CDR3 length: 15 amino acids. Trimming removed 5 bases from V and 1 base from J, with 12 bases in between. Germline loops: CDR1 LNHDA, CDR2 SQIVND (reference sequence).